Listed below are T cell receptor beta chains from one sample, sequenced in a study of vaccination and CD4 T cells after COVID-19. For these receptors, no antigen is known. TCRdb processed the PCR reads anew with MiXCR; each CDR3 protein has one entry. There are 10,000 or so distinct CDR3 sequences in the sample; approximately 31% occur only once, and 14% lies in the top ten. Sequenced input: CD4+ T cells from blood, cultured in vitro. All receptors come from a human donor in good health. Each CDR3 is given with its conserved first and last residue. D genes are given only for firm matches. Not every row has a clone size; where given, it reads once, few, many or a size class.

>TRBV20-1|TRBJ1-2|-|-|14
TGCAGTGCTAGAGTTACAGCTACTAACTATGGCTACACCTTC
CSARVTATNYGYTF
>TRBV20-1|TRBJ2-7|-|-|14
TGCAGTGCTAGAGATTCCGTCAGGGCCTACGAGCAGTACTTC
CSARDSVRAYEQYF
>TRBV6-4|TRBJ2-7|-|few|13
TGTGCCAGCAGAGGGACCCACCCCTACGAGCAGTACTTC
CASRGTHPYEQYF
>TRBV7-8|TRBJ1-6|-|-|16
TGTGCCAGCAGCTTATGGTCGGCGCAGGGGAATTCACCCCTCCACTTT
CASSLWSAQGNSPLHF
>TRBV7-2|TRBJ2-7|TRBD2|few|19
TGTGCCAGCAGCTTGTACTCTAGCGGGAATACACTCTCTCCCTACGAGCAGTACTTC
CASSLYSSGNTLSPYEQYF
>TRBV7-2|TRBJ1-2|-|few|13
TGTGCCAGCAGCTTTAGGACAGATGACGGCTACACCTTC
CASSFRTDDGYTF
>TRBV19|TRBJ1-6|-|medium-sized|13
TGTGCCAGTAGTGTTACAGGGAATTCACCCCTCCACTTT
CASSVTGNSPLHF
>TRBV20-1|TRBJ2-1|-|-|15
TGCAGTGCTATGGACAGCCCCTTAGGTGGGAATGAGCAGTTCTTC
CSAMDSPLGGNEQFF
>TRBV20-1|TRBJ1-1|-|-|13
TGCAGTGCACCGTTCAGGAAGAACACTGAAGCTTTCTTT
CSAPFRKNTEAFF
>TRBV5-5|TRBJ2-3|TRBD2|-|17
TGTGCCAGCAGCGATCTTGGTGGCGGGAGGGGCACAGATACGCAGTATTTT
CASSDLGGGRGTDTQYF
>TRBV7-3|TRBJ2-2|-|-|13
TGTGCCAGCAGCCAAATGCACACCGGGGAGCTGTTTTTT
CASSQMHTGELFF
>TRBV6-1|TRBJ2-7|-|-|15
TGTGCCAGCATCCTTGACATCTCACTCTCCTACGAGCAGTACTTC
CASILDISLSYEQYF
>TRBV24-1|TRBJ2-1|-|few|15
TGTGCCACCAGCGCCCCACGGAGCTCCTACAATGAGCAGTTCTTC
CATSAPRSSYNEQFF
>TRBV27|TRBJ2-6|-|few|16
TGTGCCAGCAGTTTCCGCAGTGGTGCTGGGGCCAACGTCCTGACTTTC
CASSFRSGAGANVLTF
>TRBV15|TRBJ1-2|-|-|14
TGTGCCACCAGCAGGGCCGGGATTAACTATGGCTACACCTTC
CATSRAGINYGYTF
>TRBV6-2/TRBV6-3|TRBJ2-1|-|-|13
TGTGCCAGCAGTTATACCCCCCCTAATGAGCAGTTCTTC
CASSYTPPNEQFF
>TRBV5-1|TRBJ2-1|-|once|12
TGCGCCAGCAGCCCGCAGACAGATGAGCAGTTCTTC
CASSPQTDEQFF
>TRBV24-1|TRBJ2-7|-|-|15
TGTGCCACCAGTCATCAGGGGTCCTCCTCCTACGAGCAGTACTTC
CATSHQGSSSYEQYF
>TRBV4-2|TRBJ1-5|TRBD1|-|17
TGTGCCAGCAGCCAAGCCTTCGACAGGGAAACTAATCAGCCCCAGCATTTT
CASSQAFDRETNQPQHF
>TRBV12-3/TRBV12-4|TRBJ1-6|-|-|14
TGTGCCAGCAACACACAGGGAGATAATTCACCCCTCCACTTT
CASNTQGDNSPLHF
>TRBV24-1|TRBJ2-2|-|-|16
TGTGCCACCAGTGATATGAGAGGTACGAACACCGGGGAGCTGTTTTTT
CATSDMRGTNTGELFF
>TRBV6-2/TRBV6-3|TRBJ2-2|-|few|12
TGTGCCAGCAGCCGGGACGCCGGGGAGCTGTTTTTT
CASSRDAGELFF
>TRBV24-1|TRBJ2-2|-|-|15
TGTGCCACCAGTGATTTGGGGGGGAGCACCGGGGAGCTGTTTTTT
CATSDLGGSTGELFF
>TRBV19|TRBJ1-5|TRBD1|-|15
TGTGCCAGTAGCCCACAGGGGACCCTCAATCAGCCCCAGCATTTT
CASSPQGTLNQPQHF
>TRBV20-1|TRBJ2-3|-|-|15
TGCAGTGCCAGACGGGCGGACGGTTTGGGAAATACGCAGTATTTT
CSARRADGLGNTQYF
>TRBV14|TRBJ1-6|-|few|15
TGTGCCAGCAGCCAAGCTCGGGCAGGCGGTTCACCCCTCCACTTT
CASSQARAGGSPLHF
>TRBV20-1|TRBJ2-1|TRBD2|few|14
TGCAGTGCTTTGACTAGCGGGAGGGCGGATGAGCAGTTCTTC
CSALTSGRADEQFF
>TRBV20-1|TRBJ2-7|-|few|13
TGCAGTGGAAAACGTGCGGAGACCTACGAGCAGTACTTC
CSGKRAETYEQYF
>TRBV27|TRBJ2-3|TRBD2|few|16
TGTGCCAGCAGTTTTTTGCTAGCGGGAGCGACAGATACGCAGTATTTT
CASSFLLAGATDTQYF
>TRBV24-1|TRBJ2-1|-|-|14
TGTGCCACCAGTGACTCTCGGAGGGGGTTCGAGCAGTTCTTC
CATSDSRRGFEQFF
>TRBV10-3|TRBJ2-2|-|-|12
TGTGCCATCAGACCGGGGACCGGGGAGCTGTTTTTT
CAIRPGTGELFF
>TRBV7-2|TRBJ2-2|-|-|17
TGTGCCAGCAGCCCTGAGGGAGTTGGGGTTCGGACCGGGGAGCTGTTTTTT
CASSPEGVGVRTGELFF
>TRBV19|TRBJ1-1|-|-|15
TGTGCCAGTAGTATTCGGGGTCCCAGGAACACTGAAGCTTTCTTT
CASSIRGPRNTEAFF
>TRBV28|TRBJ1-3|-|-|12
TGTGCCAGCAGTTTTTCAGTACACACCATATATTTT
CASSFSVHTIYF
>TRBV6-2/TRBV6-3|TRBJ1-5|-|few|12
TGTGCCAGCAGTTACGAGGGGAAGCGGTGGCATTTT
CASSYEGKRWHF
>TRBV4-1|TRBJ1-5|TRBD1|-|16
TGCGCCAGCAGCCAAGACGGGGGGACAGGGTTTCAGCCCCAGCATTTT
CASSQDGGTGFQPQHF
>TRBV10-3|TRBJ1-2|-|few|15
TGTGCCATCAGGCCGGGACACATTTCGGACTATGGCTACACCTTC
CAIRPGHISDYGYTF
>TRBV10-3|TRBJ2-3|TRBD2|-|15
TGTGCCATCAGACCTAGCGGGGAAAGCACAGATACGCAGTATTTT
CAIRPSGESTDTQYF
>TRBV7-2|TRBJ2-1|-|-|12
TGTGCCAGCAGCCCCAGAAGTAATGAGCAGTTCTTC
CASSPRSNEQFF
>TRBV6-2/TRBV6-3|TRBJ1-5|-|few|14
TGTGCCAGCAGTTCCCCAGGGACGTATCAACCCCAGCATTTT
CASSSPGTYQPQHF
>TRBV25-1|TRBJ2-7|-|-|14
TGTGCCAGCAGTGTAGGAGGGATACCCTACGAGCAGTACTTC
CASSVGGIPYEQYF
>TRBV6-2/TRBV6-3|TRBJ1-1|-|-|15
TGTGCCAGCAGTTACGTGCTGGGGAGGGGTACTGAAGCTTTCTTT
CASSYVLGRGTEAFF
>TRBV10-2|TRBJ2-5|-|few|15
TGCGCCAGCAGTGAGTCGCAAGGGAGACGAGAGACCCAGTACTTC
CASSESQGRRETQYF